This is a list of T cell receptor beta chains from one sample in a study of shared T cell receptors in the human thymus. The table came from immunoSEQ multiplex PCR; TCRdb's copy has only in-frame clones and leaves some out. Of some 640,000 clones listed, around 87% are singletons. The sample also formed part of further work on human thymus T cells.

Sequencing input: thymocytes. These receptors were obtained from a boy less than two years old with a congenital heart defect. Each CDR3 is given with its conserved first and last residue. The D gene is left open where the match is weak. Clone size is not always given. Where it is, it says once, few, many or a class for expanded clones.

clone_size | j_call | d_call | v_call | cdr3_aa | cdr3_nt
. | TRBJ1-6 | . | TRBV4-1 | CASSQDSDSEDHF | TGCGCCAGCAGCCAAGATTCCGACAGTGAGGACCACTTT
. | TRBJ2-7 | . | TRBV15 | CATSNLTRSYEQYF | TGTGCCACCAGCAATCTGACACGTTCCTACGAGCAGTACTTC
. | TRBJ2-1 | TRBD2 | TRBV2 | CARESGSGNEQFF | TGTGCCAGAGAAAGCGGGAGTGGCAATGAGCAGTTCTTC
. | TRBJ2-1 | TRBD2 | TRBV5-1 | CASSTPGTRSNEQFF | TGCGCCAGCAGCACCCCCGGGACTAGGAGTAATGAGCAGTTCTTC
. | TRBJ2-7 | . | TRBV25-1 | CASSEGAGEYEQYF | TGTGCCAGCAGTGAAGGGGCAGGAGAATACGAGCAGTACTTC
. | TRBJ2-1 | . | TRBV2 | CASSDIRLGPDEQFF | TGTGCCAGCAGTGATATCAGACTAGGACCCGATGAGCAGTTCTTC
. | TRBJ2-6 | . | TRBV29-1 | CSVGGRSGSGANVLTF | TGCAGCGTTGGGGGCAGGTCGGGCTCTGGGGCCAACGTCCTGACTTTC
once | TRBJ1-1 | . | TRBV6-1 | CASSEGTNSEAFF | TGTGCCAGCAGTGAAGGGACAAACTCTGAAGCTTTCTTT
. | TRBJ1-2 | TRBD1 | TRBV5-6 | CASSDRGNYGYTF | TGTGCCAGCTCGGACAGGGGCAACTATGGCTACACCTTC
. | TRBJ2-7 | . | TRBV27 | CASSLRGFNEQYF | TGTGCCAGCAGTTTAAGGGGATTCAACGAGCAGTACTTC
. | TRBJ1-3 | TRBD1 | TRBV2 | CASSEGGQGGRNTIYF | TGTGCCAGCAGTGAAGGTGGACAGGGAGGGAGAAACACCATATATTTT